These T cell receptor beta chains were read from a single sample in a study of CD8 T cells in Susac syndrome. TCRdb re-called the immunoSEQ multiplex PCR reads with MiXCR, one entry per CDR3 protein. The sample has about 80,000 distinct CDR3 sequences, over 75% seen once. The sample comprised CD8+ T cells from PBMCs. The receptors stem from a human donor with multiple sclerosis. Both conserved end residues are part of each CDR3. Each record gives: J gene, D gene, clone size, V gene, CDR3 protein, CDR3 DNA. The D gene is left open where the match is weak. Only part of the rows carry a size: once, few, many, or a class if the clone is expanded.

J gene: TRBJ2-1; D gene: NA; clone size: NA; V gene: TRBV9; CDR3 protein: CASSPPGDNEQFF; CDR3 DNA: TGTGCCAGCAGCCCCCCGGGCGACAATGAGCAGTTCTTC
J gene: TRBJ2-5; D gene: TRBD2; clone size: once; V gene: TRBV6-5; CDR3 protein: CASRLLAEETQYF; CDR3 DNA: TGTGCCAGCAGACTACTAGCGGAAGAGACCCAGTACTTC
J gene: TRBJ2-3; D gene: TRBD1; clone size: NA; V gene: TRBV6-6; CDR3 protein: CASSRQGVSTDTQYF; CDR3 DNA: TGTGCCAGCAGTCGACAGGGTGTTAGCACAGATACGCAGTATTTT
J gene: TRBJ2-7; D gene: NA; clone size: NA; V gene: TRBV20-1; CDR3 protein: CSASPGLSSYEQYF; CDR3 DNA: TGCAGTGCTAGCCCGGGGTTGAGCTCCTACGAGCAGTACTTC
J gene: TRBJ2-5; D gene: TRBD2; clone size: once; V gene: TRBV4-1; CDR3 protein: CASSQGRGLAGTQYF; CDR3 DNA: TGCGCCAGCAGCCAAGGTCGAGGACTAGCGGGGACCCAGTACTTC
J gene: TRBJ2-2; D gene: TRBD1; clone size: NA; V gene: TRBV10-2; CDR3 protein: CASSAFGTGNTGELFF; CDR3 DNA: TGCGCCAGCAGTGCATTCGGGACAGGGAACACCGGGGAGCTGTTTTTT
J gene: TRBJ1-1; D gene: NA; clone size: NA; V gene: TRBV9; CDR3 protein: CASSPRMVSNTEAFF; CDR3 DNA: TGTGCCAGCAGCCCAAGAATGGTCTCGAACACTGAAGCTTTCTTT
J gene: TRBJ1-2; D gene: NA; clone size: NA; V gene: TRBV11-2; CDR3 protein: CASSSRDGANYGYTF; CDR3 DNA: TGTGCCAGCAGCTCCCGGGACGGAGCTAACTATGGCTACACCTTC
J gene: TRBJ2-7; D gene: TRBD2; clone size: NA; V gene: TRBV3-1; CDR3 protein: CASSQNDSPGGEQYF; CDR3 DNA: TGTGCCAGCAGCCAAAACGACTCCCCGGGAGGCGAGCAGTACTTC
J gene: TRBJ2-2; D gene: NA; clone size: NA; V gene: TRBV27; CDR3 protein: CASRVLNAGTNTGELFF; CDR3 DNA: TGTGCCAGCAGAGTTTTGAACGCCGGGACGAACACCGGGGAGCTGTTTTTT
J gene: TRBJ2-2; D gene: NA; clone size: NA; V gene: TRBV10-1; CDR3 protein: CASSDGLAGELFF; CDR3 DNA: TGCGCCAGCAGTGATGGTTTGGCCGGGGAGCTGTTTTTT
J gene: TRBJ2-7; D gene: NA; clone size: NA; V gene: TRBV3-1; CDR3 protein: CASSQGSASQGGQYF; CDR3 DNA: TGTGCCAGCAGCCAAGGTAGTGCCTCTCAGGGGGGGCAGTACTTC
J gene: TRBJ1-4; D gene: NA; clone size: NA; V gene: TRBV7-9; CDR3 protein: CASSSGLSNEKLFF; CDR3 DNA: TGTGCCAGCAGCTCGGGACTGTCGAATGAAAAACTGTTTTTT
J gene: TRBJ1-4; D gene: TRBD1; clone size: NA; V gene: TRBV20-1; CDR3 protein: CSASVWTGGDEKLFF; CDR3 DNA: TGCAGTGCTAGTGTGTGGACAGGGGGCGATGAAAAACTGTTTTTT
J gene: TRBJ2-1; D gene: NA; clone size: NA; V gene: TRBV13; CDR3 protein: CASSLVPNNEQFF; CDR3 DNA: TGTGCCAGCAGCCTCGTACCAAACAATGAGCAGTTCTTC
J gene: TRBJ2-2; D gene: NA; clone size: NA; V gene: TRBV13; CDR3 protein: CASSSSGNTGELFF; CDR3 DNA: TGTGCCAGCAGCTCCTCGGGGAACACCGGGGAGCTGTTTTTT
J gene: TRBJ2-2; D gene: NA; clone size: NA; V gene: TRBV28; CDR3 protein: CASSFPTQGFKSTGELFF; CDR3 DNA: TGTGCCAGCAGTTTCCCCACCCAGGGCTTTAAGAGCACCGGGGAGCTGTTTTTT
J gene: TRBJ2-1; D gene: NA; clone size: NA; V gene: TRBV4-1; CDR3 protein: CASSQGRHNEQFF; CDR3 DNA: TGCGCCAGCAGCCAAGGACGGCACAATGAGCAGTTCTTC
J gene: TRBJ2-1; D gene: TRBD2; clone size: NA; V gene: TRBV5-4; CDR3 protein: CASSLRAGGFDEQFF; CDR3 DNA: TGTGCCAGCAGCTTGAGGGCGGGAGGGTTCGATGAGCAGTTCTTC
J gene: TRBJ2-7; D gene: NA; clone size: NA; V gene: TRBV20-1; CDR3 protein: CSAPKDYEQYF; CDR3 DNA: TGCAGTGCTCCTAAGGACTACGAGCAGTACTTC
J gene: TRBJ1-4; D gene: NA; clone size: NA; V gene: TRBV12-3/TRBV12-4; CDR3 protein: CASSGGSTNEKLFF; CDR3 DNA: TGTGCCAGCAGCGGGGGGTCCACTAATGAAAAACTGTTTTTT
J gene: TRBJ1-2; D gene: NA; clone size: NA; V gene: TRBV10-2; CDR3 protein: CASSESADYGYTF; CDR3 DNA: TGCGCCAGCAGTGAGTCGGCGGACTATGGCTACACCTTC
J gene: TRBJ2-1; D gene: TRBD2; clone size: NA; V gene: TRBV27; CDR3 protein: CASRSGVSYNEQFF; CDR3 DNA: TGTGCCAGCAGAAGCGGGGTCTCCTACAATGAGCAGTTCTTC
J gene: TRBJ2-1; D gene: NA; clone size: once; V gene: TRBV4-1; CDR3 protein: CASSRLIQTPNEQFF; CDR3 DNA: TGCGCCAGCAGCCGACTCATCCAAACCCCCAATGAGCAGTTCTTC
J gene: TRBJ2-7; D gene: NA; clone size: once; V gene: TRBV27; CDR3 protein: CASSFTGLYEQYF; CDR3 DNA: TGTGCCAGCAGTTTTACGGGGCTCTACGAGCAGTACTTC
J gene: TRBJ2-7; D gene: TRBD2; clone size: NA; V gene: TRBV4-3; CDR3 protein: CASSQGRGPTSGFSYEQYF; CDR3 DNA: TGCGCCAGCAGCCAAGGCCGCGGCCCAACTAGCGGGTTCTCCTACGAGCAGTACTTC
J gene: TRBJ1-1; D gene: NA; clone size: few; V gene: TRBV7-2; CDR3 protein: CASSLAGWANTEAFF; CDR3 DNA: TGTGCCAGCAGCTTAGCGGGGTGGGCGAACACTGAAGCTTTCTTT
J gene: TRBJ1-1; D gene: NA; clone size: NA; V gene: TRBV4-3; CDR3 protein: CASSQDVKLPLSVEAFF; CDR3 DNA: TGCGCCAGCAGCCAAGATGTGAAGCTCCCCCTAAGTGTTGAAGCTTTCTTT
J gene: TRBJ1-4; D gene: TRBD1; clone size: NA; V gene: TRBV19; CDR3 protein: CASSMLGGGEEKLFF; CDR3 DNA: TGTGCCAGTAGTATGCTTGGAGGGGGCGAGGAAAAACTGTTTTTT
J gene: TRBJ2-1; D gene: NA; clone size: once; V gene: TRBV4-3; CDR3 protein: CASSQDSVYNEQFF; CDR3 DNA: TGCGCCAGCAGCCAAGATTCAGTATACAATGAGCAGTTCTTC
J gene: TRBJ2-7; D gene: TRBD1; clone size: NA; V gene: TRBV6-2/TRBV6-3; CDR3 protein: CASSYAPTGAEQYF; CDR3 DNA: TGTGCCAGCAGTTACGCCCCCACAGGGGCCGAGCAGTACTTC
J gene: TRBJ2-2; D gene: TRBD2; clone size: NA; V gene: TRBV5-1; CDR3 protein: CASSLESGGRNTGELFF; CDR3 DNA: TGCGCCAGCAGCTTGGAGAGCGGGGGCCGGAACACCGGGGAGCTGTTTTTT
J gene: TRBJ1-4; D gene: NA; clone size: NA; V gene: TRBV2; CDR3 protein: CASSENGGTNNEKLFF; CDR3 DNA: TGTGCCAGCAGTGAAAACGGGGGGACTAATAATGAAAAACTGTTTTTT
J gene: TRBJ1-5; D gene: TRBD1; clone size: NA; V gene: TRBV4-3; CDR3 protein: CASSQGQGLGPQHF; CDR3 DNA: TGCGCCAGCAGCCAAGGACAGGGCCTAGGGCCCCAGCATTTT
J gene: TRBJ1-3; D gene: NA; clone size: NA; V gene: TRBV4-3; CDR3 protein: CASSQGDYFGNTIYF; CDR3 DNA: TGCGCCAGCAGCCAAGGGGACTACTTTGGAAACACCATATATTTT
J gene: TRBJ2-3; D gene: NA; clone size: NA; V gene: TRBV5-6; CDR3 protein: CASSLAITSTDTQYF; CDR3 DNA: TGTGCCAGCAGTTTGGCTATAACTAGCACAGATACGCAGTATTTT
J gene: TRBJ2-3; D gene: NA; clone size: NA; V gene: TRBV24-1; CDR3 protein: CATSDRIGCTDTQYF; CDR3 DNA: TGTGCCACCAGTGATAGAATCGGGTGCACAGATACGCAGTATTTT
J gene: TRBJ2-5; D gene: NA; clone size: NA; V gene: TRBV9; CDR3 protein: CASSVDVTETQYF; CDR3 DNA: TGTGCCAGCAGCGTAGACGTCACGGAGACCCAGTACTTC
J gene: TRBJ1-2; D gene: TRBD1; clone size: NA; V gene: TRBV28; CDR3 protein: CATTSIQGASYTF; CDR3 DNA: TGTGCCACTACCAGCATTCAGGGGGCTAGCTACACCTTC
J gene: TRBJ1-4; D gene: NA; clone size: NA; V gene: TRBV7-2; CDR3 protein: CASSLRETNEKLFF; CDR3 DNA: TGTGCCAGCAGCCTCAGGGAAACTAATGAAAAACTGTTTTTT
J gene: TRBJ2-3; D gene: NA; clone size: NA; V gene: TRBV20-1; CDR3 protein: CSARPETADTQYF; CDR3 DNA: TGCAGTGCTAGGCCAGAAACGGCAGATACGCAGTATTTT
J gene: TRBJ2-7; D gene: TRBD1; clone size: NA; V gene: TRBV30; CDR3 protein: CAWQQGAKAYEQYF; CDR3 DNA: TGTGCCTGGCAGCAGGGGGCGAAAGCCTACGAGCAGTACTTC
J gene: TRBJ1-5; D gene: TRBD1; clone size: NA; V gene: TRBV4-1; CDR3 protein: CASSQEGPTGGHRNQPQHF; CDR3 DNA: TGCGCCAGCAGCCAAGAAGGGCCGACAGGGGGCCATCGCAATCAGCCCCAGCATTTT
J gene: TRBJ1-6; D gene: NA; clone size: NA; V gene: TRBV27; CDR3 protein: CASSPTGSSPLHF; CDR3 DNA: TGTGCCAGCAGTCCAACAGGGAGTTCACCCCTCCACTTT
J gene: TRBJ1-1; D gene: NA; clone size: NA; V gene: TRBV5-8; CDR3 protein: CASSLQGGSEAFF; CDR3 DNA: TGTGCCAGCAGCTTACAGGGAGGGTCTGAAGCTTTCTTT
J gene: TRBJ2-7; D gene: NA; clone size: NA; V gene: TRBV19; CDR3 protein: CASSRGNEQYF; CDR3 DNA: TGTGCCAGTAGTCGGGGGAACGAGCAGTACTTC
J gene: TRBJ1-6; D gene: NA; clone size: NA; V gene: TRBV21-1; CDR3 protein: CASSKSGSDSPLHF; CDR3 DNA: TGTGCCAGCAGCAAGAGTGGCAGTGATTCACCCCTCCACTTT
J gene: TRBJ1-1; D gene: NA; clone size: NA; V gene: TRBV7-8; CDR3 protein: CASGLLRGMNTEAFF; CDR3 DNA: TGTGCCAGCGGACTGTTGAGAGGTATGAACACTGAAGCTTTCTTT
J gene: TRBJ1-3; D gene: NA; clone size: NA; V gene: TRBV2; CDR3 protein: CASSDRTPGLGNTIYF; CDR3 DNA: TGTGCCAGCAGTGATCGAACGCCGGGTTTGGGAAACACCATATATTTT
J gene: TRBJ2-2; D gene: NA; clone size: NA; V gene: TRBV11-2; CDR3 protein: CASSLVPGLTTGELFF; CDR3 DNA: TGTGCCAGCAGCTTAGTCCCGGGACTCACCACCGGGGAGCTGTTTTTT
J gene: TRBJ1-1; D gene: NA; clone size: NA; V gene: TRBV28; CDR3 protein: CASSLREGTTEAFF; CDR3 DNA: TGTGCCAGCAGTCTTCGGGAGGGTACCACTGAAGCTTTCTTT
J gene: TRBJ2-5; D gene: TRBD1; clone size: NA; V gene: TRBV7-9; CDR3 protein: CASSPRAGGVQETQYF; CDR3 DNA: TGTGCCAGCAGCCCCCGTGCAGGGGGAGTCCAAGAGACCCAGTACTTC